This T cell receptor (beta chain) was observed in a study of early T cells in non-severe SARS-CoV-2 infection. In the study overall: Sequencing targeted bulk RNA from unsorted whole blood, leaving chains unpaired.

Notes on the study in general: The VDJdb matching leaned toward anti-spike CD8 responses and overlooked private and CD4 specificities.

To note about this clonotype: The antigen is unknown.

The germline V and J ends were trimmed by 4 bases and 3 bases, with 21 bases remaining between them. This CDR3 is built from 18 residues. Germline V gives CDR1 KGHSH, CDR2 LQKENI. TCRdb used MiXCR to reprocess the 5' RACE reads, holding one entry per CDR3 protein. The sample consists of roughly 90,000 distinct CDR3 sequences, over 11% of them appearing once. The J gene is TRBJ1-4, the V gene TRBV18; D is perhaps TRBD1 (5 bases). The receptor was isolated from an adult who was a healthcare worker with PCR-confirmed SARS-CoV-2 infection or an uninfected control (not recorded which). The specimen was whole blood. The CDR3 DNA reads as TGTGCCAGCTCACGCCGGGGCAGCTCGAATGGGGCTAATGAAAAACTGTTTTTT. Translated: CASSRRGSSNGANEKLFF.